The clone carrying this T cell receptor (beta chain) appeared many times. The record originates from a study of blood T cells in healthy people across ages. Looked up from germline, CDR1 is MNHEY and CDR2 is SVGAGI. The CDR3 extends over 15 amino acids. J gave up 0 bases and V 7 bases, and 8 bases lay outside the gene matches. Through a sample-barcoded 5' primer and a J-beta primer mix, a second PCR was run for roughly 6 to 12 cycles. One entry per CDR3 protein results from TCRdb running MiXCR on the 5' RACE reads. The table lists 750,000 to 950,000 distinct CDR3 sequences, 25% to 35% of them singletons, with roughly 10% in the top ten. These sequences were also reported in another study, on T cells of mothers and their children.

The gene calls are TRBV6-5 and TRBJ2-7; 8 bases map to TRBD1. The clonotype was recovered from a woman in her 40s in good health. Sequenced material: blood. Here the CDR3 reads CASNPGTGGSYEQYF. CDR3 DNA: TGTGCCAGCAATCCTGGAACAGGGGGCTCCTACGAGCAGTACTTC.